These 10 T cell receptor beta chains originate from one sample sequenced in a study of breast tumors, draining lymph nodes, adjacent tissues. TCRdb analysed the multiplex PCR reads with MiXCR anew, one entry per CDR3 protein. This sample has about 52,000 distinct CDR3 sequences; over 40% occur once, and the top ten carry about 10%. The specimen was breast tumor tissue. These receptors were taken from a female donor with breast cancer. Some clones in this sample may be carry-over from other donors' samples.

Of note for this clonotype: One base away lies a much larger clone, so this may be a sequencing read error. The CDR3 reads CAGRPLAGGGNEQFF. The CDR3 nucleotides read TGTGCCGGCAGACCATTAGCGGGAGGAGGCAATGAGCAGTTCTTC. This rearrangement joins TRBV6-2 or TRBV6-3 to TRBJ2-1; 10 bases match TRBD2. Germline loops: CDR1 MNHEY, CDR2 SVGEGT. The CDR3 is made up of 15 amino acids.

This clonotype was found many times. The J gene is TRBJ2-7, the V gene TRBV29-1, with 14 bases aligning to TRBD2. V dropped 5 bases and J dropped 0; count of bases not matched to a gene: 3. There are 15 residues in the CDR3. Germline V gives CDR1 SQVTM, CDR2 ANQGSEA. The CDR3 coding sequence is TGCAGCGTTTGGACTAGCGGGAGGAGCTCCTACGAGCAGTACTTC. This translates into CSVWTSGRSSYEQYF.

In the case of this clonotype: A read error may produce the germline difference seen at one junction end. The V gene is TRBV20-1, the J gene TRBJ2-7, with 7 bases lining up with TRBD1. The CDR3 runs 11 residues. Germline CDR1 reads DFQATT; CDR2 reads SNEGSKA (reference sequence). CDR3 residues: CSAATGEEQCF. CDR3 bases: TGCAGTGCAGCCACAGGGGAAGAGCAGTGCTTC.

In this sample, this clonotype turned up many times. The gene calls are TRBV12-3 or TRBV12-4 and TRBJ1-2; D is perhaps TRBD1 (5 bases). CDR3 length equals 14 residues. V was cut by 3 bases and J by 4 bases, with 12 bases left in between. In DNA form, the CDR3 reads TGTGCCAGCAGTTTTCGGGGCGACGGCTATGGCTACACCTTC. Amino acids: CASSFRGDGYGYTF.

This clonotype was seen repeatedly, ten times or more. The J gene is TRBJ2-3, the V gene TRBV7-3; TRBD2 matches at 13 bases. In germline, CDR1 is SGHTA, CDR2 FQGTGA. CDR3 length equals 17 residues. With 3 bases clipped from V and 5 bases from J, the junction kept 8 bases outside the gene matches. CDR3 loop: CASSFQGGLAGKDTQYF. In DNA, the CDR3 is TGTGCCAGCAGCTTCCAGGGGGGACTAGCGGGAAAAGATACGCAGTATTTT.

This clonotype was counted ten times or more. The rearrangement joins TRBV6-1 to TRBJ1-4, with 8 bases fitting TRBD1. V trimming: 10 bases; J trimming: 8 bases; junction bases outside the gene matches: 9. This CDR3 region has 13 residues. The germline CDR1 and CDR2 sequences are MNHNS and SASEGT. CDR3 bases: TGTGCCACTAAAGGACAGGGTTGGGAAAAACTGTTTTTT. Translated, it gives CATKGQGWEKLFF.

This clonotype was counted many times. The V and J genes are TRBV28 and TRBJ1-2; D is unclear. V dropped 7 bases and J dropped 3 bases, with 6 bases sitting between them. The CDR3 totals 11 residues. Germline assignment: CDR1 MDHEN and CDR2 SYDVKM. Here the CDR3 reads CASTTHYGYTF. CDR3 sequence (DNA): TGTGCCAGCACCACACACTATGGCTACACCTTC.

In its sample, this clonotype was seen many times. CDR3 protein: CASSVDRFGREKLFF. DNA for the CDR3: TGTGCCAGCAGCGTGGACCGCTTTGGTCGGGAAAAACTGTTTTTT. This chain joins TRBV2 and TRBJ1-4; D is unresolved. Per germline, CDR1 SNHLY and CDR2 FYNNEI. This CDR3 region has 15 residues. V was cut by 6 bases and J by 8 bases, with 19 bases left in between. Together with reference TRBV2 and TRBJ1-4, the CDR3 gives the full variable domain: EPEVTQTPSHQVTQMGQEVILRCVPISNHLYFYWYRQILGQKVEFLVSFYNNEISEKSEIFDDQFSVERPDGSNFTLKIRSTKLEDSAMYFCASSVDRFGREKLFFGSGTQLSVL.

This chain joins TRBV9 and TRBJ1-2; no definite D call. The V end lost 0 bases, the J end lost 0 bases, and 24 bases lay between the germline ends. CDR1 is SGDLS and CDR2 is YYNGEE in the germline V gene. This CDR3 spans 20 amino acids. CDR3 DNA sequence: TGTGCCAGCAGCGTAGGAGATTCGATAGGCTATCTTTATTCTAACTATGGCTACACCTTC. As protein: CASSVGDSIGYLYSNYGYTF.

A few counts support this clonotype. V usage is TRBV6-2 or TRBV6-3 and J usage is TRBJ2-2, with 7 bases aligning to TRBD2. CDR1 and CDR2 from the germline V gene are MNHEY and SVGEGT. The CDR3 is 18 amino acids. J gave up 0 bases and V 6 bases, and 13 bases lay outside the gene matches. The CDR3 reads CASRATSNTPPNTGELFF. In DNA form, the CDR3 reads TGTGCCAGCAGGGCGACTAGCAACACCCCTCCGAACACCGGGGAGCTGTTTTTT.